This TCR beta chain appears in the sequencing data of a study of lymphopenia after photon versus proton radiotherapy. Points on this clone: Antigen specificity is unknown.

Data came from immunoSEQ multiplex PCR; TCRdb stores just in-frame clones and leaves some out. The sample shows approximately 62,000 clones, roughly 80% of them seen only once. The CDR3 totals 16 residues. Germline CDR1 reads SGHRS; CDR2 reads YFSETQ. V lost 3 bases to trimming and J lost 4 bases; unmatched junction nucleotides: 7. Study outcomes and limitations: After lymphocyte nadir, photon-treated repertoires showed oligoclonal expansion, especially CD8+ Temra. Under photons, naive T cells and diversity fell while effector/memory populations rose. Survival link was tested only in deceased patients; proton benefit remains a possibility.

This sequence originates from a man in his sixties with pancreatic cancer. The sample consisted of peripheral blood, taken from a patient treated with proton-based radiotherapy. This chain uses TRBV5-1 with TRBJ2-6; the match to TRBD1 covers 7 bases. CDR3 residues: CASSSDRSPGANVLTF. CDR3 nucleotide sequence: TGCGCCAGCAGCTCGGACAGGTCGCCGGGGGCCAACGTCCTGACTTTC.